Included here is one T cell receptor (beta chain) sequence, with context. Antigen specificity is unknown. 200 to 250 ng DNA, tens of thousands of T cell genomes, went into each sorted-subset replicate PCR. TCRdb's table, derived via immunoSEQ multiplex PCR, lists solely in-frame clones and lacks some. The sample comprises 2 million to 2.5 million clones, approximately 95% of which are singletons, and around 0.4% rests with the top ten. These data come from a study of shared clonotypes between healthy human individuals. Study-wide background: Donor ages ranged 18 to 49 years: a couple of women, a few men. Each donor's CD4 naive and CD4 memory cells filled three plates apiece, CD8 naive two, and CD8 memory one. Whole-study findings and limits: The researchers took only blood, and tissue repertoires probably look different.

Per the germline V gene, CDR1 is LNHNV and CDR2 is YYDKDF (reference sequence). Trimming shortened V by 3 bases and J by 1 base, and 12 bases separated the two germline ends. This CDR3 contains 16 residues. The TCR originated in a man between 18 and 35 years old in good health. Some clones in this sample may be carry-over from other donors' samples. The chain uses TRBV15 and TRBJ1-4; weak D call: TRBD1 (6 bases). The sample consisted of naive CD4+ T cells from PBMCs. Described subset: CD45RA+ positively selected. CDR3 sequence (DNA): TGTGCCACCAGCAGCGGGAACAGGGTAACTAATGAAAAACTGTTTTTT. It is translated as CATSSGNRVTNEKLFF.